The subject of this entry is one T cell receptor beta chain. No antigen is known for it. The record originates from a study of CD8+CD57+ T cells in acquired aplastic anemia. CDR3 and TCR beta VDJ profiling relied on genomic DNA as the template. TCRdb recomputed calls from the reads with MiXCR, one row per CDR3 protein. The repertoire holds roughly 250,000 distinct CDR3 sequences, with more than 40% as singletons. Patients chosen for sequencing had shown CD8+CD57+ cell expansion by flow cytometry. A severe acquired aplastic anemia diagnosis applied to all patients. Patients were untreated when blood was sampled. General study results and limits: The study identified under 30 CD8+ CDR3 sequences shared by patients and controls.

The CDR3 is 14 amino acids. Germline loops: CDR1 LGHNA, CDR2 YNFKEQ. Trimming shortened V by 3 bases and J by 7 bases, and 13 bases separated the two germline ends. The receptor's source is a human donor with aplastic anemia. The sequenced sample consisted of sorted CD4+, CD8+, or CD8+CD57+ T cells (not recorded which) from PBMCs. V is TRBV4-2 and J is TRBJ2-1, with D tentatively TRBD2 (6 bases). This chain's CDR3 is CASSQGDSLNEQFF. In DNA form, the CDR3 reads TGTGCCAGCAGCCAGGGGGACTCGCTGAATGAGCAGTTCTTC.